This TCR beta chain is drawn from a study of beta chain features in type 1 diabetes. Study-wide background: Healthy donors and patients showed comparable age, gender and cell yields.

Broader study findings: Patients with Type 1 diabetes showed moderately but significantly shorter TCRB CDR3s in all four CD4+ subsets. Among type 1 diabetes patients, VDJ junctions had fewer insertions and more deletions.

The authors sorted CD4+ naive, central memory, regulatory and stem cell-like memory cells via CD45RO/CCR7/CD25/CD127/CD95/CD27. All sorted populations exceeded 95% purity. Isolated RNA was reverse transcribed in full, so expressed TCRB transcripts were sequenced. Clones were sequenced by immunoSEQ multiplex PCR, and TCRdb holds only the in-frame ones, with some missing. The sample has some 200,000 clones; roughly 16% are singletons. V shed 7 bases and J shed 6 bases, with 8 bases lying between them. CDR3 length: 10 residues. The germline CDR1 and CDR2 sequences are SQVTM and ANQGSEA. As for this clone: The antigen remains unidentified.

This receptor was identified in a man aged 25 to 40 with type 1 diabetes. Sequenced: naive CD4+ T cells from blood. The gene calls are TRBV29-1 and TRBJ2-3; D not certain. CDR3 sequence: CSAKDDTQYF. The CDR3, as DNA: TGCAGCGCCAAAGATGATACGCAGTATTTT.